This entry lists 18 T cell receptor beta chains sequenced from one sample in a study of blood T cell repertoires in COVID-19. Assay: immunoSEQ multiplex PCR; the TCRdb copy retains only in-frame clones and omits some. Seen here are under 150,000 clones, more than 90% observed once, and the top ten hold 3.5% to 5.5%. Sequencing input: peripheral blood. The receptor set was obtained from a man aged 55-75 years with COVID-19, enrolled during active disease.

A few counts support this clone. V and J are TRBV4-1 and TRBJ2-7; no clear D. CDR3 size: 15 residues. With 3 bases removed from V and 3 bases from J, the gap between germline ends came to 15 bases. The germline V gene encodes CDR1 MGHRA and CDR2 YSYEKL. CDR3 coding DNA: TGCGCCAGCAGCCAGGCGAACACAGAATTCTACGAGCAGTACTTC. It encodes CASSQANTEFYEQYF.

The genes are TRBV18 and TRBJ2-7; possibly TRBD1 for D (5 bases). This CDR3 has 13 residues. V was pared by 2 bases and J by 3 bases, with 8 bases between. The germline gives CDR1 KGHSH, CDR2 LQKENI. This CDR3 is CASSPRQNYEQYF. CDR3 bases: TGTGCCAGCTCACCAAGACAGAACTACGAGCAGTACTTC.

Details on this clone: At one end the junction does not follow the germline gene, possibly because of a read error. For the CDR3, the DNA is TGTGCCAGCTCGCCACTCGATGAGCAGTTCTTC. Translating it yields CASSPLDEQFF. V and J are TRBV18 and TRBJ2-1; D gene uncertain. CDR1 is KGHSH and CDR2 is LQKENI in the germline V gene. This CDR3 has 11 residues.

CDR3 bases: TGTGCCAGCAGCTTCAAAGAGACCCAGTACTTC. It encodes CASSFKETQYF. The J gene is TRBJ2-5, the V gene TRBV11-3, with no clear D. The germline V and J ends were trimmed by 3 bases and 3 bases, with 2 bases remaining between them. There are 11 residues in the CDR3. From germline, CDR1 is SGHNT and CDR2 YENEEA.

The gene calls are TRBV2 and TRBJ2-7; 11 positions agree with TRBD2. The CDR3 contains 14 residues. V lost 5 bases to trimming and J lost 1 base; unmatched junction nucleotides: 1. The germline V gene has CDR1 SNHLY and CDR2 FYNNEI. The CDR3 DNA sequence: TGTGCCAGCAGTAGACTAGCGGGGTCCTACGAGCAGTACTTC. This encodes CASSRLAGSYEQYF.

This rearrangement joins TRBV20-1 to TRBJ1-2; tentatively, D is TRBD1 (5 bases). This CDR3 is built from 11 residues. Deletions cut 3 bases from V and 7 bases from J, with 9 bases between. Germline V gives CDR1 DFQATT, CDR2 SNEGSKA (reference sequence). CDR3 in DNA: TGCAGTGCTAGGGGCCAGGGTGGCTACACCTTC. Translated, it gives CSARGQGGYTF.

The chain joins TRBV10-2 to TRBJ1-3; D might be TRBD1 (6 bases). The germline gives CDR1 WSHSY, CDR2 SAAADI. The CDR3 sequence is 13 residues long. With 6 bases removed from V and 1 base from J, the gap between germline ends came to 7 bases. CDR3 coding DNA: TGCGCCAGCAGCAGGGGTTCTGGAAACACCATATATTTT. Translated: CASSRGSGNTIYF.

There are a few counts of this clone. V and J are TRBV29-1 and TRBJ2-1; 9 bases line up with TRBD1. Germline V gene data show CDR1 as SQVTM and CDR2 as ANQGSEA. The J segment lost 5 bases and the V segment lost 6 bases, leaving 5 bases of the junction unmatched. The length of the CDR3 is 13 residues. The CDR3 DNA follows: TGCAGCGTATCCGGGACAGGGAACAATGAGCAGTTCTTC. Its protein product is CSVSGTGNNEQFF.

The V and J genes are TRBV15 and TRBJ1-5; unclear D gene. Germline CDR1 reads LNHNV; CDR2 reads YYDKDF (reference sequence). The length of the CDR3 is 13 residues. V gave up 0 bases and J gave up 4 bases, with 4 bases separating them. CDR3 sequence: CATSRDRNQPQHF. As DNA, the CDR3 is TGTGCCACCAGCAGAGACAGAAATCAGCCCCAGCATTTT.

Points on this clone: The same CDR3 is also encoded by other DNA sequences in this sample. The chain combines TRBV7-2 with TRBJ1-5, with D perhaps TRBD1 (5 bases). Trimming pared 0 bases from V and 6 bases from J, leaving 9 bases between. The germline gives CDR1 SGHTA, CDR2 FQGNSA. The CDR3 consists of 14 residues. In nucleotides, the CDR3 is TGTGCCAGCAGCTTAGCGCGGGGGAGTCAGCCCCAGCATTTT. It translates to CASSLARGSQPQHF.

The chain is built from TRBV5-4 and TRBJ2-1; 9 nucleotides align to TRBD1. The CDR3 runs to 12 residues. Per the germline V gene, CDR1 is SGHNT and CDR2 is YYREEE (reference sequence). V trimming: 4 bases; J trimming: 14 bases; junction bases outside the gene matches: 7. DNA of the CDR3: TGTGCCAGCAGCCGGGACAGGGTAAAGGAGTTCTTC. As protein: CASSRDRVKEFF.

The J gene is TRBJ2-6, the V gene TRBV6-5; TRBD1 matches 7 bases. The CDR3 runs to 15 residues. From germline, CDR1 is MNHEY and CDR2 SVGAGI. Trimming took 5 bases from V and 2 from J; bases not matched to a gene: 3. The CDR3 DNA sequence: TGTGCCAGCAGTCGACAGGGTCCTGGGGCCAACGTCCTGACTTTC. Translating it yields CASSRQGPGANVLTF.

This clone was observed once. V usage is TRBV4-1 and J usage is TRBJ1-2; TRBD1 matches at 7 bases. Germline CDR1 is MGHRA and CDR2 is YSYEKL. J gave up 4 bases and V 1 base, and 9 bases lay outside the gene matches. The CDR3 runs 16 residues. CDR3: CASSQGLRGAAYGYTF. CDR3 DNA: TGCGCCAGCAGCCAAGGGCTCAGGGGGGCCGCCTATGGCTACACCTTC.

The chain employs TRBV6-2 or TRBV6-3 and TRBJ1-4; TRBD1 matches at 7 bases. Per germline, CDR1 MNHEY and CDR2 SVGEGT. V lost 4 bases, J lost 8 bases, and 10 bases stayed unmatched. The CDR3 extends over 15 amino acids. The CDR3 here is CASSWKRQGREKLFF. CDR3 coding DNA: TGTGCCAGCAGTTGGAAAAGACAGGGCCGGGAAAAACTGTTTTTT.

J is TRBJ2-1 and V is TRBV5-1; 15 nucleotides line up with TRBD2. V lost 6 bases and J lost 7; bases outside the gene matches: 17. CDR1 is SGHRS, CDR2 YFSETQ, per germline. The CDR3 covers 19 residues. The chain's CDR3 is CASTRSGLAGGLRNNEQFF. CDR3 in DNA: TGCGCCAGCACCCGATCCGGACTAGCGGGAGGGTTAAGGAATAATGAGCAGTTCTTC.

The chain is built from TRBV7-3 and TRBJ2-1; D unresolved. Germline V gene sequence: CDR1 SGHTA, CDR2 FQGTGA. This CDR3 is 15 amino acids long. With 1 base removed from V and 6 bases from J, the gap between germline ends came to 13 bases. The CDR3 is CASSLMAAEFNEQFF. CDR3 coding DNA: TGTGCCAGCAGCTTAATGGCGGCAGAGTTCAATGAGCAGTTCTTC.

V and J are TRBV5-6 and TRBJ1-1; D unclear. Germline values: CDR1 SGHDT, CDR2 YYEEEE. This CDR3 has 15 amino acids. Trimming stripped 4 bases from V and 4 bases from J, with 17 bases between. CDR3 nucleotides: TGTGCCAGCAGCCTCGCCTACGCCCCGGGCACTGAAGCTTTCTTT. Residues: CASSLAYAPGTEAFF.

The rearrangement uses TRBV3-1 (or the pseudogene TRBV3-2) and TRBJ1-2, with a tentative D call TRBD1 (5 bases). Germline V gives CDR1 LGHDT, CDR2 YNNKEL (reference sequence). The CDR3 runs 14 residues. Trimming removed 0 bases from V and 8 bases from J, with 13 bases in between. The CDR3 coding sequence is TGTGCCAGCAGCCAAGATTGGGGGGTTAGCGGCTACACCTTC. Its protein is CASSQDWGVSGYTF.